These 26 T cell receptor beta chains originate from one sample sequenced in a study of vaccination effects on CD4 cells after COVID-19. Measured with immunoSEQ multiplex PCR; TCRdb has only the in-frame clones, and not every one. The sample includes tens of thousands of clones, about three quarters seen only once; the top ten take roughly 12%. No antigen has been identified for these receptors. Using viral peptide pools, the ViraFEST assay grew out antigen-specific CD4+ T cells prior to sequencing. Researchers isolated CD4+ T cells once less than 13 days of culture had elapsed. The sequencing here drew on CD4+ T cells from PBMCs cultured with HCoV-229E spike peptides, taken before COVID-19 vaccination. The receptors stem from a human donor who received a COVID-19 vaccine.

The CDR3 loop is CASSLLAGGNEQFF. CDR3 in DNA: TGCGCCAGCAGCTTGCTCGCGGGGGGCAATGAGCAGTTCTTC. The chain combines TRBV5-1 with TRBJ2-1; 8 nucleotides align to TRBD2. This CDR3 is 14 amino acids long. The ends lost 1 base at V and 6 bases at J; junction bases unmatched: 3. Germline values: CDR1 SGHRS, CDR2 YFSETQ.

The chain uses TRBV5-4 and TRBJ2-3; D is uncertain. Trimming took off 0 bases at V and 0 bases at J, with 20 bases between the two ends. This CDR3 has 19 amino acids. Per the germline V gene, CDR1 is SGHNT and CDR2 is YYREEE (reference sequence). CDR3 DNA: TGTGCCAGCAGCTTGGCCTCTACGTTTGGCGGTAAGAGCACAGATACGCAGTATTTT. It codes for CASSLASTFGGKSTDTQYF.

The chain uses TRBV19 and TRBJ1-1; TRBD1 aligns across 12 bases. J gave up 5 bases and V 7 bases, and 8 bases lay outside the gene matches. The CDR3 sequence is 15 residues long. Per germline, CDR1 LNHDA and CDR2 SQIVND (reference sequence). CDR3 amino acids: CASMGDRGLWTEAFF. The DNA of the CDR3 is TGTGCCAGTATGGGGGACAGGGGGCTATGGACTGAAGCTTTCTTT. The full variable domain, with the rest looked up from reference TRBV19 and TRBJ1-1, is DGGITQSPKYLFRKEGQNVTLSCEQNLNHDAMYWYRQDPGQGLRLIYYSQIVNDFQKGDIAEGYSVSREKKESFPLTVTSAQKNPTAFYLCASMGDRGLWTEAFFGQGTRLTVV.

This sequence joins TRBV7-2 and TRBJ1-2, with D perhaps TRBD1 (5 bases). V lost 5 bases and J 3 bases, leaving 16 bases between the germline ends. The CDR3 extends over 15 amino acids. The germline CDR1 and CDR2 sequences are SGHTA and FQGNSA. CDR3 nucleotides: TGTGCCAGCAGCACAGTCGCCGGGACGGACTATGGCTACACCTTC. Translated, it gives CASSTVAGTDYGYTF. Full variable domain (outside the CDR3, taken from reference TRBV7-2 and TRBJ1-2): GAGVSQSPSNKVTEKGKDVELRCDPISGHTALYWYRQSLGQGLEFLIYFQGNSAPDKSGLPSDRFSAERTGGSVSTLTIQRTQQEDSAVYLCASSTVAGTDYGYTFGSGTRLTVV.

The rearrangement uses TRBV5-1 and TRBJ2-3; tentative D call: TRBD1 (6 bases). From germline, CDR1 is SGHRS and CDR2 YFSETQ. The CDR3 contains 16 residues. Trimming took 5 bases from V and 4 from J, leaving 20 bases between them. CDR3 coding DNA: TGCGCCAGCAGTCGGGCAGGGCCACAGGGCGCAGATACGCAGTATTTT. This gives the protein CASSRAGPQGADTQYF.

This clone was recorded a few times. The chain uses TRBV20-1 and TRBJ2-1; D unresolved. The CDR3 is made up of 11 amino acids. The germline CDR1 and CDR2 sequences are DFQATT and SNEGSKA (reference sequence). V lost 5 bases and J lost 7, with 9 bases in between. CDR3 nucleotides: TGCAGTGCTCCTTCAGGAAATGAGCAGTTCTTC. It translates to CSAPSGNEQFF.

The rearrangement joins TRBV30 to TRBJ2-1; 12 bases align to TRBD2. Germline V gives CDR1 GTSNPN, CDR2 SVGIG (reference sequence). V shed 3 bases and J 8 bases; nucleotides not matched to a gene: 11. The CDR3 consists of 16 residues. CDR3 sequence (DNA): TGTGCCTGGAGCGCGAAGGGTCTAGCGGGGGGGTATGAGCAGTTCTTC. Its translation: CAWSAKGLAGGYEQFF.

The rearrangement uses TRBV4-1 and TRBJ2-3; possibly TRBD2 for D (6 bases). The CDR3 extends over 17 amino acids. V shed 1 base and J shed 4 bases, with 18 bases lying between them. The germline V gene has CDR1 MGHRA and CDR2 YSYEKL. DNA of the CDR3: TGCGCCAGCAGCCAAGTTGGCCAGCGGCGGGGACCAGATACGCAGTATTTT. It encodes CASSQVGQRRGPDTQYF.

This chain connects TRBV6-6 to TRBJ2-5; 13 bases agree with TRBD2. J lost 4 bases, V lost 6 bases, and 5 bases had no gene match. The CDR3 runs 15 residues. Germline loops: CDR1 MNHNY, CDR2 SVGAGI (reference sequence). CDR3 sequence reads: CASRLGLAGIETQYF. The CDR3 DNA is TGTGCCAGCAGACTGGGACTAGCGGGAATAGAGACCCAGTACTTC.

V is TRBV6-5 and J is TRBJ1-5, with D tentatively TRBD1 (6 bases). The CDR3 contains 15 residues. V was cut by 6 bases and J by 1 base, with 13 bases left in between. The V gene's germline CDR1 is MNHEY and CDR2 SVGAGI. As DNA, the CDR3 is TGTGCCAGCAGAATATCAGGGGTAAGCAATCAGCCCCAGCATTTT. This gives the protein CASRISGVSNQPQHF.

The table lists this clone with a few counts. The chain has TRBV28 and TRBJ1-3, with 8 bases lining up with TRBD1. The germline CDR1 and CDR2 sequences are MDHEN and SYDVKM. The ends lost 4 bases at V and 5 bases at J; junction bases unmatched: 13. This CDR3 comprises 17 residues. The CDR3 bases are TGTGCCAGCAGTTCCCGCGGAGGGGACAGGCCGAGAAACACCATATATTTT. This codes for CASSSRGGDRPRNTIYF.

This clone was seen a handful of times. The rearrangement uses TRBV13 and TRBJ1-3; TRBD1 is a possible D gene (5 bases). Trimming took off 3 bases at V and 0 bases at J, with 15 bases between the two ends. This CDR3 spans 17 amino acids. In germline, CDR1 is PRHDT, CDR2 FYEKMQ (reference sequence). The CDR3, as DNA: TGTGCCAGCAGCTTCTCCGGGACTGGGGGCTCTGGAAACACCATATATTTT. Translated: CASSFSGTGGSGNTIYF.

This clone was seen only a few times. The chain joins TRBV6-1 to TRBJ1-5, with 7 bases identical to TRBD1. Germline V gene lookup returns CDR1 MNHNS and CDR2 SASEGT. With 2 bases clipped from V and 0 bases from J, the junction kept 4 bases outside the gene matches. The CDR3 sequence is 16 residues long. As DNA, the CDR3 is TGTGCCAGCAGTGAAAACAGGGGCTCTAGCAATCAGCCCCAGCATTTT. Amino acid sequence: CASSENRGSSNQPQHF.

The chain recombines TRBV6-5 with TRBJ2-5, with 9 positions matching TRBD2. J lost 3 bases, V lost 5 bases, and 4 bases had no gene match. This CDR3 has 14 amino acids. The germline V gene encodes CDR1 MNHEY and CDR2 SVGAGI. CDR3 in DNA: TGTGCCAGCAGTATAGCGGGGGCGAAAGAGACCCAGTACTTC. It translates to CASSIAGAKETQYF.

This clone was found a few times. This rearrangement joins TRBV4-1 to TRBJ1-1; TRBD1 matches 8 bases. In germline, CDR1 is MGHRA, CDR2 YSYEKL. This CDR3 region has 14 residues. V lost 4 bases and J lost 6; bases outside the gene matches: 7. The CDR3 loop is CASSRQGREAEAFF. DNA for the CDR3: TGCGCCAGCAGCCGACAGGGGAGAGAAGCTGAAGCTTTCTTT.

The chain links TRBV29-1 to TRBJ2-3; D not certain. CDR3 length equals 12 residues. The germline CDR1 and CDR2 sequences are SQVTM and ANQGSEA. V lost 0 bases, J lost 6 bases, and 7 bases lay in between. The CDR3 DNA follows: TGCAGCGTTGAAGATCGCCGGGATACGCAGTATTTT. It specifies CSVEDRRDTQYF.

The chain combines TRBV10-2 with TRBJ2-7; 13 bases line up with TRBD2. The V gene end was trimmed by 6 bases and the J gene end by 6 bases; junction bases not matched to a gene: 5. Germline lookup yields CDR1 WSHSY and CDR2 SAAADI. This CDR3 contains 14 residues. The CDR3 sequence is CASRTSGGAPEQYF. The CDR3 DNA reads as TGCGCCAGCAGAACTAGCGGGGGGGCCCCCGAGCAGTACTTC.

The rearrangement uses TRBV5-5 and TRBJ1-2; D uncertain. The length of the CDR3 is 18 residues. Germline CDR1 reads SGHKS; CDR2 reads YYEKEE (reference sequence). Trimming cost V 1 base and J 0 bases, with 19 bases left between them. The CDR3, as DNA: TGTGCCAGCAGCTTGAAGGAGGAAAAGGGCCCGACTAACTATGGCTACACCTTC. The encoded protein is CASSLKEEKGPTNYGYTF.

A few counts support this clone. The chain couples TRBV18 to TRBJ1-2, with 10 bases lining up with TRBD1. Germline V gene sequence: CDR1 KGHSH, CDR2 LQKENI. This CDR3 spans 14 amino acids. Unmatched junction bases numbered 8, after V lost 8 bases and J lost 5 bases. CDR3 in amino acids: CASASGQGRYGYTF. The CDR3 region has the DNA TGTGCCAGCGCTTCGGGACAGGGGAGGTATGGCTACACCTTC. The full variable domain, completed using reference TRBV18 and TRBJ1-2, is NAGVMQNPRHLVRRRGQEARLRCSPMKGHSHVYWYRQLPEEGLKFMVYLQKENIIDESGMPKERFSAEFPKEGPSILRIQQVVRGDSAAYFCASASGQGRYGYTFGSGTRLTVV.

In DNA form, the CDR3 reads TGCAGCGTTGAAGAAGTAGCGGGGGGGCCTCCGCAGTTCTTC. This gives the protein CSVEEVAGGPPQFF. The chain has TRBV29-1 and TRBJ2-1; 11 bases match TRBD2. Germline V CDR1 and CDR2: SQVTM, ANQGSEA. The trim removed 0 bases at V and 12 bases at J, leaving 7 bases unmatched. The CDR3 spans 14 residues.

As DNA, the CDR3 is TGTGCCAGCAGTTTAGTGAATGAGCAGTTCTTC. Its protein product is CASSLVNEQFF. The chain has TRBV12-3 or TRBV12-4 and TRBJ2-1; D gene uncertain. V lost 1 base and J lost 7, with 2 bases in between. The CDR3 covers 11 residues.

The chain recombines TRBV3-1 (or the pseudogene TRBV3-2) with TRBJ2-2; 10 bases match TRBD2. This CDR3 contains 17 residues. Germline assignment: CDR1 LGHDT and CDR2 YNNKEL (reference sequence). The ends lost 4 bases at V and 6 bases at J; junction bases unmatched: 11. In nucleotides, the CDR3 is TGTGCCAGCAGCCCTTTAGCGGGAGGAATCGGGTCCGGGGAGCTGTTTTTT. Its protein is CASSPLAGGIGSGELFF.

The CDR3 sequence is CASSVGGLSEQYF. The CDR3 coding sequence is TGTGCCAGCAGTGTGGGGGGACTCTCCGAGCAGTACTTC. The chain joins TRBV2 to TRBJ2-7; TRBD2 is a possible D gene (6 bases). The ends were cut back, 4 bases at V and 6 bases at J, with 13 bases in the middle. This CDR3 spans 13 amino acids. Germline loops: CDR1 SNHLY, CDR2 FYNNEI.

V gene TRBV27 combines with J gene TRBJ1-2; D uncertain. The V end was cut by 3 bases, the J end by 4 bases, with 12 bases between. The CDR3 extends over 14 amino acids. Germline loops: CDR1 MNHEY, CDR2 SMNVEV (reference sequence). The CDR3 region is CASSFAGSFYGYTF. CDR3 DNA sequence: TGTGCCAGCAGTTTTGCAGGTTCCTTCTATGGCTACACCTTC.

The chain carries TRBV19 and TRBJ1-3, with unresolved D. This CDR3 has 13 residues. V shed 3 bases and J shed 4 bases, with 7 bases lying between them. From germline, CDR1 is LNHDA and CDR2 SQIVND (reference sequence). As DNA, the CDR3 is TGTGCCAGTAGTATGGCCAGGGGAAACACCATATATTTT. This translates into CASSMARGNTIYF.

This chain uses TRBV6-5 with TRBJ2-2; the D is unclear. The CDR3 extends over 11 amino acids. Trimming took off 7 bases at V and 8 bases at J, with 8 bases between the two ends. Germline V lookup: CDR1 MNHEY, CDR2 SVGAGI. The CDR3 protein is CASTKEGELFF. The CDR3 DNA reads TGTGCCAGCACCAAGGAGGGGGAGCTGTTTTTT.